This TCR beta chain derives from a study of blood T cell repertoires in COVID-19. Study as a whole: Sources were T cells, B-cell-depleted T cells, or PBMCs; the material itself was cDNA or gDNA.

There are a few counts of this clone. Trimming took 0 bases from V and 4 from J; bases not matched to a gene: 2. Germline loops: CDR1 SGHRS, CDR2 YFSETQ. The CDR3 loop spans 14 amino acids. As processed by the authors: Estimation of nucleated cell counts was performed using reference gene primer amplification. The protocol was immunoSEQ multiplex PCR, while the TCRdb copy is restricted to in-frame clones and leaves out a portion. V and J calls and clone size are as listed in that table; D and trimming were resolved from the DNA. Of 55,000 to 95,000 clones listed, about four fifths are singletons. The chain is built from TRBV5-1 and TRBJ1-2; 8 nucleotides line up with TRBD1. The sequencing sample was made of peripheral blood. The receptor comes from a woman between 70 and 85 years old with acute or convalescent COVID-19. CDR3 amino acids: CASSLVDRGYGYTF. In DNA, the CDR3 is TGCGCCAGCAGCTTGGTTGACAGGGGCTATGGCTACACCTTC.